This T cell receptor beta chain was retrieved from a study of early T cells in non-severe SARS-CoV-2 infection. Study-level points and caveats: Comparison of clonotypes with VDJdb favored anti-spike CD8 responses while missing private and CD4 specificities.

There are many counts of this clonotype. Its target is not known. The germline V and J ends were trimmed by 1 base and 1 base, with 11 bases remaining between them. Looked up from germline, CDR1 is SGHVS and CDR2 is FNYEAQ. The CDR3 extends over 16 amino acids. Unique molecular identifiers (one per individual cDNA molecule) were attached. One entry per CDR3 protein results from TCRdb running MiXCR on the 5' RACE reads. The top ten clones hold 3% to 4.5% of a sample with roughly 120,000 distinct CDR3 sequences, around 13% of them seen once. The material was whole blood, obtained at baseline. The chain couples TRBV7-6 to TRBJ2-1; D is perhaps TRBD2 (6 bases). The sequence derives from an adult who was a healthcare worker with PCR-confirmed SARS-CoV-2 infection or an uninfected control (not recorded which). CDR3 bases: TGTGCCAGCAGCTTAGGATGGCGGGATTCCTACAATGAGCAGTTCTTC. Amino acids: CASSLGWRDSYNEQFF.